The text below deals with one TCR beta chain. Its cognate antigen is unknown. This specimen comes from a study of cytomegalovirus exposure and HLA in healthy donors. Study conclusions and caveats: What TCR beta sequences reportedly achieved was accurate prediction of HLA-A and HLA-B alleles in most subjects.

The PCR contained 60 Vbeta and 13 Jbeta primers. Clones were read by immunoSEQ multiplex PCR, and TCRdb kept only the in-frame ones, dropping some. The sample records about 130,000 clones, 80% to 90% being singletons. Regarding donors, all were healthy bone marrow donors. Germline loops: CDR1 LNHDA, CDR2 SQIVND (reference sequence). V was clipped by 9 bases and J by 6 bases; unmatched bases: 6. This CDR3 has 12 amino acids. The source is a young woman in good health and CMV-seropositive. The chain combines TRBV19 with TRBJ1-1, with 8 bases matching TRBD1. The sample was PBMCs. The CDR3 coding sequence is TGTGCCAGGGGTTTGACAGGGGCTGAAGCTTTCTTT. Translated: CARGLTGAEAFF.